Given below is one TCR beta chain in context. Its target is unknown. The source of the sample is a study of T cell repertoires in cytomegalovirus infection. In TCRdb, the reads were re-called with MiXCR into one record per CDR3 protein. The repertoire consists of 570,000 or so distinct CDR3 sequences, with around 40% occurring once and the leading ten covering around 48%. Looked up from germline, CDR1 is MNHEY and CDR2 is SMNVEV (reference sequence). The V and J ends lost 7 bases and 2 bases respectively, with 12 bases between them. CDR3 size: 14 residues. The chain recombines TRBV27 with TRBJ2-1; D ambiguous. Sequencing used cultured PBMCs, obtained from culture after CMV antigen stimulation. This receptor was obtained from a human donor in good health (CMV status not recorded). Some clones in this sample may be carry-over from other donors' samples. This CDR3 is CASTGLRTYNEQFF. In nucleotides, the CDR3 is TGTGCCAGCACCGGCCTAAGAACCTACAATGAGCAGTTCTTC.